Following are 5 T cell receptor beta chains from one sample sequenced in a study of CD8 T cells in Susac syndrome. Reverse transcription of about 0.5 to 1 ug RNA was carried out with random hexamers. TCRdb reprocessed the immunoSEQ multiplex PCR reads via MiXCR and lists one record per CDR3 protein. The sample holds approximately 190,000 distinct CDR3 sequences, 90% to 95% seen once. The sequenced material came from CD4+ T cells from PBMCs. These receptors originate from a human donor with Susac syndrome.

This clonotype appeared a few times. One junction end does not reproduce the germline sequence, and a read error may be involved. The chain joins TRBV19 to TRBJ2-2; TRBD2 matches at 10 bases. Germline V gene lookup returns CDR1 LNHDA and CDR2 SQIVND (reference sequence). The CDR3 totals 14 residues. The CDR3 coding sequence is TGTGCCAGTCGACTAGCGGGTGACACCGGGGAGCTTTTTTTT. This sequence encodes CASRLAGDTGELFF.

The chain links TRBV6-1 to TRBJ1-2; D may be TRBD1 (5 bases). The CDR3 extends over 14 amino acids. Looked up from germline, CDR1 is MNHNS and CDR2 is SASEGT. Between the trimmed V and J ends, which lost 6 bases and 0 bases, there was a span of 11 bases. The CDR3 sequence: CASRRQTTNYGYTF. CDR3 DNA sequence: TGTGCCAGCAGGAGACAGACCACTAACTATGGCTACACCTTC.

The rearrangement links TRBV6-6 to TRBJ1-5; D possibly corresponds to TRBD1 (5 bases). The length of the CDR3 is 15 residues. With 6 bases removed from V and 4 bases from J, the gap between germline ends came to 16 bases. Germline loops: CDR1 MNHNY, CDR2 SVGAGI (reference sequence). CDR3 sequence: CASRTIRQKNQPQHF. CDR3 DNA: TGTGCCAGCAGGACCATAAGACAGAAGAATCAGCCCCAGCATTTT.

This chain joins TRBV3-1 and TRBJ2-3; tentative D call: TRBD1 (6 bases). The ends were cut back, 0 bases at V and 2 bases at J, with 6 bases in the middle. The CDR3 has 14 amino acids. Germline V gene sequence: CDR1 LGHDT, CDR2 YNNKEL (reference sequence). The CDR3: CASSQEGATDTQYF. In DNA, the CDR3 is TGTGCCAGCAGCCAAGAGGGGGCCACAGATACGCAGTATTTT.

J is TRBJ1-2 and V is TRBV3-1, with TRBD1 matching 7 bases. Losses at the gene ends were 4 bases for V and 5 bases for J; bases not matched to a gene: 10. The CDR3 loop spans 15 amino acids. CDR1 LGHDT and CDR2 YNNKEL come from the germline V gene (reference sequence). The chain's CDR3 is CASSPRDRGMYGYTF. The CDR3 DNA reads TGTGCCAGCAGCCCCCGGGACAGAGGAATGTATGGCTACACCTTC.